The next 25 T cell receptor beta chains were all read from a single sample in a study of T-cell memory formation after mild COVID-19. TCRdb used MiXCR to reprocess the 5' RACE reads, holding one entry per CDR3 protein. This sample has about 200,000 distinct CDR3 sequences, with about 9.2% found just once. The sequenced material came from PBMCs or a T cell subset sorted from them (not recorded which). The receptors stem from a man aged 18 to 30 who had mild COVID-19 (a few samples of this study predate the infection). Cell type and time point are not known.

This clonotype appeared many times. V is TRBV5-1 and J is TRBJ2-5; the D is unclear. V dropped 2 bases and J dropped 1 base, with 6 bases sitting between them. Looked up from germline, CDR1 is SGHRS and CDR2 is YFSETQ. CDR3 length equals 13 residues. CDR3 nucleotides: TGCGCCAGCAGCTTTAACAGCCAAGAGACCCAGTACTTC. Translated: CASSFNSQETQYF.

This clonotype occurred a few times. The chain has TRBV4-3 and TRBJ2-5; D unclear. CDR3 length equals 13 residues. CDR1 is LGHNA, CDR2 YSLEER, per germline. The V end lost 4 bases, the J end lost 5 bases, and 11 bases lay between the germline ends. The CDR3 DNA sequence: TGCGCCAGCAGCCGAACCGGGCCTGAGACCCAGTACTTC. This translates into CASSRTGPETQYF.

The sample holds a few counts of this clonotype. The rearrangement joins TRBV9 to TRBJ2-1; D perhaps matches TRBD2 (6 bases). Between the trimmed V and J ends, which lost 0 bases and 9 bases, there was a span of 10 bases. CDR3 size: 13 residues. The V gene's germline CDR1 is SGDLS and CDR2 YYNGEE. CDR3 amino acids: CASSVDRGAEQFF. The CDR3 DNA follows: TGTGCCAGCAGCGTAGACCGCGGGGCTGAGCAGTTCTTC.

This clonotype was recorded a few times. This sequence joins TRBV5-4 and TRBJ2-3; perhaps D is TRBD1 or TRBD2 (5 bases each). This CDR3 is 13 amino acids long. Trimming stripped 4 bases from V and 3 bases from J, with 9 bases between. In germline, CDR1 is SGHNT, CDR2 YYREEE (reference sequence). CDR3 in amino acids: CASSGGWTDTQYF. The CDR3 DNA sequence: TGTGCCAGCAGCGGGGGATGGACAGATACGCAGTATTTT.

This clonotype turned up a few times. This chain connects TRBV6-2 or TRBV6-3 to TRBJ2-1; D ambiguous. V shed 6 bases and J shed 8 bases, with 20 bases lying between them. The CDR3 is 15 residues long. Per the germline V gene, CDR1 is MNHEY and CDR2 is SVGEGT. CDR3 protein: CASRAFYSATDEQFF. CDR3 coding DNA: TGTGCCAGCAGGGCCTTTTATTCGGCGACGGATGAGCAGTTCTTC.

This rearrangement joins TRBV9 to TRBJ2-1; D gene unclear. Germline-derived CDR1 and CDR2 are SGDLS and YYNGEE. The CDR3 loop spans 12 amino acids. Deletions cut 3 bases from V and 12 bases from J, with 13 bases between. CDR3 in DNA: TGTGCCAGCAGCGCCGGCTACGGAACGCAGTTCTTC. Translation: CASSAGYGTQFF.

This rearrangement joins TRBV30 to TRBJ1-3; D is ambiguous. Trimming took off 5 bases at V and 0 bases at J, with 5 bases between the two ends. Germline V gene lookup returns CDR1 GTSNPN and CDR2 SVGIG (reference sequence). CDR3 length: 12 amino acids. The CDR3 sequence: CAWDNSGNTIYF. CDR3 DNA sequence: TGTGCCTGGGACAACTCTGGAAACACCATATATTTT.

V usage is TRBV4-1 and J usage is TRBJ1-5, with unresolved D. CDR3 length: 13 residues. V lost 0 bases to trimming and J lost 5 bases, with 5 bases between them. In germline, CDR1 is MGHRA, CDR2 YSYEKL. CDR3 amino acids: CASSQDPHQPQHF. As DNA, the CDR3 is TGCGCCAGCAGCCAAGACCCCCATCAGCCCCAGCATTTT.

The sample holds a few counts of this clonotype. This chain uses TRBV3-1 with TRBJ2-3; D not certain. With 1 base removed from V and 5 bases from J, the gap between germline ends came to 10 bases. The CDR3 loop spans 14 amino acids. CDR1 is LGHDT and CDR2 is YNNKEL in the germline V gene (reference sequence). CDR3 nucleotides: TGTGCCAGCAGCCAAGCGTGGAGTAGAGATACGCAGTATTTT. The encoded protein is CASSQAWSRDTQYF.

The chain employs TRBV20-1 and TRBJ1-4; 8 bases fit TRBD1. CDR1 DFQATT and CDR2 SNEGSKA come from the germline V gene (reference sequence). The length of the CDR3 is 13 residues. V lost 5 bases to trimming and J lost 5 bases; unmatched junction nucleotides: 4. This CDR3 is CSAFQGANEKLFF. Here the CDR3 DNA reads TGCAGTGCTTTCCAGGGGGCGAATGAAAAACTGTTTTTT.

This clonotype occurred a few times. The chain employs TRBV6-5 and TRBJ2-2; D not resolved. The CDR3 sequence is 15 residues long. V was cut by 6 bases and J by 3 bases, with 14 bases left in between. Germline values: CDR1 MNHEY, CDR2 SVGAGI. The CDR3 here is CASRPGQHHTGELFF. CDR3 DNA sequence: TGTGCCAGCAGACCCGGCCAGCACCACACCGGGGAGCTGTTTTTT.

This clonotype has more than one count but fewer than ten. The chain is built from TRBV18 and TRBJ1-1; TRBD1 is a possible D gene (5 bases). The CDR3 runs to 15 residues. V was clipped by 0 bases and J by 2 bases, with 10 bases between them. The germline V gene encodes CDR1 KGHSH and CDR2 LQKENI. DNA for the CDR3: TGTGCCAGCTCACCACCCCCAACAGGAAACACTGAAGCTTTCTTT. Translated: CASSPPPTGNTEAFF.

This clonotype was detected only once. This chain joins TRBV27 and TRBJ1-6, with unresolved D. With 5 bases removed from V and 13 bases from J, the gap between germline ends came to 21 bases. The CDR3 is 15 amino acids. Germline CDR1 is MNHEY and CDR2 is SMNVEV (reference sequence). The CDR3 bases are TGTGCCAGCAGTCCCCGGCCCCGCAGTTCTTCGCCCCTCCACTTT. Residues: CASSPRPRSSSPLHF.

This clonotype has only a few counts. The gene calls are TRBV7-3 and TRBJ2-5; no definite D call. This CDR3 is built from 13 residues. The germline CDR1 and CDR2 sequences are SGHTA and FQGTGA. V gave up 5 bases and J gave up 5 bases, with 12 bases separating them. The CDR3 DNA reads TGTGCCAGCAGCACAGTTGTAGGGGAGACCCAGTACTTC. Protein product: CASSTVVGETQYF.

V is TRBV11-2 and J is TRBJ1-4; D is unclear. V was shortened by 1 base and J by 9 bases, with 3 bases between the two germline ends. The germline CDR1 and CDR2 sequences are SGHAT and FQNNGV. CDR3 length: 11 amino acids. The CDR3 reads CASSLGQKLFF. Here the CDR3 DNA reads TGTGCCAGCAGCTTAGGGCAAAAACTGTTTTTT.

In its sample, this clonotype was seen a few times. CDR3 protein: CASTLQGGYGYTF. CDR3 bases: TGTGCCAGCACCCTCCAGGGGGGCTATGGCTACACCTTC. The chain is built from TRBV5-5 and TRBJ1-2; 7 nucleotides line up with TRBD1. Trimming took 6 bases from V and 4 from J; bases not matched to a gene: 6. This CDR3 comprises 13 residues. Germline V gene sequence: CDR1 SGHKS, CDR2 YYEKEE (reference sequence).

This clonotype has a handful of counts. The V gene is TRBV5-1, the J gene TRBJ2-5; TRBD2 aligns across 11 bases. The trim removed 7 bases at V and 5 bases at J, leaving 4 bases unmatched. Germline V gene sequence: CDR1 SGHRS, CDR2 YFSETQ. The CDR3 extends over 13 amino acids. CDR3 residues: CASAVAGGETQYF. In DNA form, the CDR3 reads TGCGCCAGCGCCGTAGCGGGAGGGGAGACCCAGTACTTC.

V and J are TRBV6-5 and TRBJ1-2; TRBD1 is a possible D gene (5 bases). CDR3 length equals 15 residues. Trimming took 6 bases from V and 0 from J, leaving 14 bases between them. The germline CDR1 and CDR2 sequences are MNHEY and SVGAGI. The CDR3 bases are TGTGCCAGCAGCCGCGACGGGACGGCTAACTATGGCTACACCTTC. Amino acids: CASSRDGTANYGYTF.

This clonotype was counted a few times. The chain joins TRBV3-1 to TRBJ2-4, with D perhaps matching TRBD1 or TRBD2 (6 bases each). CDR1 and CDR2 from the germline V gene are LGHDT and YNNKEL (reference sequence). V lost 0 bases to trimming and J lost 6 bases, with 15 bases between them. The CDR3 covers 16 residues. CDR3 sequence reads: CASSQEVWGAGNIQYF. The CDR3, as DNA: TGTGCCAGCAGCCAAGAAGTTTGGGGGGCGGGAAACATTCAGTACTTC.

V usage is TRBV20-1 and J usage is TRBJ2-7; the D gene is possibly TRBD1 (6 bases). The length of the CDR3 is 12 residues. Germline CDR1 and CDR2: DFQATT and SNEGSKA (reference sequence). Trimming removed 5 bases from V and 3 bases from J, with 11 bases in between. CDR3 DNA: TGCAGTGCTCCGGGACACAGCTACGAGCAGTACGTC. Its translation is CSAPGHSYEQYV.

V usage is TRBV10-3 and J usage is TRBJ2-2; D remains unclear. Deletions cut 10 bases from V and 5 bases from J, with 14 bases between. Per germline, CDR1 ENHRY and CDR2 SYGVKD. The CDR3 has 13 residues. The chain's CDR3 is CASKEIGTGELFF. DNA of the CDR3: TGTGCCAGCAAAGAGATAGGAACCGGGGAGCTGTTTTTT.

This clonotype was counted ten times or more. This rearrangement joins TRBV5-1 to TRBJ2-5, with D hard to call. V lost 2 bases and J lost 4, with 6 bases in between. From germline, CDR1 is SGHRS and CDR2 YFSETQ. The CDR3 sequence is 12 residues long. The DNA for the CDR3 is TGCGCCAGCAGCTTAGATCTAGAGACCCAGTACTTC. It is translated as CASSLDLETQYF.

This clonotype was detected only a few times. The gene calls are TRBV7-2 and TRBJ1-2; the match to TRBD1 covers 7 bases. Per the germline V gene, CDR1 is SGHTA and CDR2 is FQGNSA. The CDR3 is 15 amino acids. V was clipped by 2 bases and J by 0 bases; unmatched bases: 3. The CDR3 DNA reads TGTGCCAGCAGCTTACGGCAGGGGGCTAACTATGGCTACACCTTC. Amino acid sequence: CASSLRQGANYGYTF.

This clonotype was counted only a few times. This chain connects TRBV5-1 to TRBJ1-2, with 8 positions matching TRBD1. The junction had 6 bases not matched to a gene; V was cut back by 4 bases and J by 7 bases. This CDR3 has 13 residues. In germline, CDR1 is SGHRS, CDR2 YFSETQ. Here the CDR3 reads CASSPGQGAGYTF. CDR3 DNA: TGCGCCAGCAGCCCCGGACAGGGCGCTGGCTACACCTTC.

The chain has TRBV19 and TRBJ2-7, with 8 bases fitting TRBD1. The trim removed 3 bases at V and 7 bases at J, leaving 8 bases unmatched. This CDR3 contains 14 residues. Germline V gene sequence: CDR1 LNHDA, CDR2 SQIVND (reference sequence). The CDR3 coding sequence is TGTGCCAGTAGTATCGGACAGGGCATGGGAGAGCAGTACTTC. As protein: CASSIGQGMGEQYF.